These 10 T cell receptor beta chains share one sample of origin, sequenced in a study of vaccination and CD4 T cells after COVID-19. No antigens are known for them. As to treatment: roughly nine-day PBMC culture with coronavirus spike peptide pools or control peptides (ViraFEST assay). Cultured CD4+ T cells had their DNA profiled by the Oncomine TCR Beta short-read assay. Each CDR3 protein gets one entry after TCRdb re-called the PCR reads with MiXCR. The table records roughly 17,000 distinct CDR3 sequences, less than 40% of them present only once. Sequenced sample: cultured CD4+ T cells from blood. These receptors all come from a human donor with COVID-19.

The rearrangement joins TRBV5-1 to TRBJ2-3; unclear D gene. CDR1 and CDR2 (germline): SGHRS, YFSETQ. This CDR3 is 14 amino acids long. Between the trimmed V and J ends, which lost 1 base and 2 bases, there was a span of 8 bases. The CDR3 spells CASSLIPDTDTQYF. The CDR3 region has the DNA TGCGCCAGCAGCTTGATTCCCGACACAGATACGCAGTATTTT.

This clonotype was seen more than once but under ten times. The V call is TRBV6-1, the J call TRBJ2-2, with 9 bases identical to TRBD1. This CDR3 contains 17 residues. Germline V gene sequence: CDR1 MNHNS, CDR2 SASEGT. Germline trimming cut 5 bases from V and 6 bases from J; bases unmatched to any gene: 13. The DNA of the CDR3 is TGTGCCAGCAGTCCACATCCACAGGGGGCGAAGTCCGGGGAGCTGTTTTTT. It is translated as CASSPHPQGAKSGELFF.

In its sample, this clonotype was seen a few times. The chain has TRBV6-1 and TRBJ1-2, with TRBD1 matching 7 bases. Losses at the gene ends were 7 bases for V and 1 base for J; bases not matched to a gene: 15. This CDR3 comprises 17 residues. Germline CDR1 is MNHNS and CDR2 is SASEGT. CDR3 nucleotides: TGTGCCAGCACCTCGCCCAGGGGGGGCTACGATAACTATGGCTACACCTTC. Its translation: CASTSPRGGYDNYGYTF.

V usage is TRBV6-1 and J usage is TRBJ1-3, with a possible D match to TRBD1 (5 bases). Trimming cost V 6 bases and J 9 bases, with 21 bases left between them. From germline, CDR1 is MNHNS and CDR2 SASEGT. The CDR3 is made up of 15 amino acids. The CDR3 is CASSGSSQGPSTIYF. The CDR3 DNA follows: TGTGCCAGCAGCGGATCTTCTCAGGGCCCCTCCACCATATATTTT.

This chain links TRBV4-2 with TRBJ2-3; the match to TRBD1 covers 9 bases. The CDR3 contains 16 residues. Trimming at V came to 0 bases and at J to 5 bases, leaving 6 bases not matched to a gene. Germline loops: CDR1 LGHNA, CDR2 YNFKEQ. The CDR3 loop reads CASSQDGGTGIDTQYF. The CDR3 coding sequence is TGTGCCAGCAGCCAAGATGGAGGGACAGGGATAGATACGCAGTATTTT.

Notes on this clonotype: A far more abundant clone sits one base away, making this likely a read error. V gene TRBV11-3 combines with J gene TRBJ2-7; D is unresolved. CDR1 SGHNT and CDR2 YENEEA come from the germline V gene. The CDR3 has 14 amino acids. The CDR3 DNA is TGTGCCAGCAGCTTCGGCAGTAGCTCCTACGAGCCGTACTTC. Translated, it gives CASSFGSSSYEPYF.

The J gene is TRBJ1-5, the V gene TRBV28; TRBD1 aligns across 7 bases. V was clipped by 4 bases and J by 1 base; unmatched bases: 7. The germline CDR1 and CDR2 sequences are MDHEN and SYDVKM. This CDR3 has 16 residues. CDR3 in DNA: TGTGCCAGCAGTTACGAACAGGGGCGCAGCAATCAGCCCCAGCATTTT. It translates to CASSYEQGRSNQPQHF.

This chain joins TRBV6-2 or TRBV6-3 and TRBJ2-2; D is unresolved. The germline gives CDR1 MNHEY, CDR2 SVGEGT. V lost 7 bases and J 0 bases, leaving 9 bases between the germline ends. This CDR3 spans 14 amino acids. The CDR3 sequence: CASTRTPNTGELFF. CDR3 DNA: TGTGCCAGCACACGGACCCCGAACACCGGGGAGCTGTTTTTT.

The V and J genes are TRBV10-3 and TRBJ2-3; TRBD2 matches at 12 bases. The germline CDR1 and CDR2 sequences are ENHRY and SYGVKD. This CDR3 has 19 residues. Losses at the gene ends were 6 bases for V and 1 base for J; bases not matched to a gene: 14. The CDR3 DNA is TGTGCCATCAGGGGAGTGGGACTAGCGGGCGAGGGAGGCACAGATACGCAGTATTTT. Translated, it gives CAIRGVGLAGEGGTDTQYF.

The V gene is TRBV28, the J gene TRBJ1-2; maybe TRBD1 (5 bases). Trimming removed 7 bases at V and 6 bases at J, with 15 bases between. Germline lookup yields CDR1 MDHEN and CDR2 SYDVKM. The CDR3 extends over 13 amino acids. CDR3 sequence: CASNPVGADGYTF. CDR3 nucleotide sequence: TGTGCCAGCAACCCGGTCGGGGCGGATGGCTACACCTTC.